Listed below are T cell receptor beta chains from one sample, sequenced in a study of T cell responses to AZD1222 COVID-19 vaccine. Some clones are missing from TCRdb's copy, which holds only in-frame ones; the method was immunoSEQ multiplex PCR. The data show about 130,000 clones, with about nine tenths seen just once and roughly 3.3% held by the top ten. Sequencing used peripheral blood, obtained 28 days after the second AZD1222 dose. These receptors all stem from an adult who received the AZD1222 COVID-19 vaccine. The CDR3 runs from the conserved cysteine through the conserved F or W. The D gene is left open where the match is weak. Rows may omit the clone size; those that give it use once, few, many or a size class.

abundance: NA; v_gene: TRBV2; d_gene: TRBD1; j_gene: TRBJ1-2; CDR3nt: TGTGCCAGCCATGGACAGGAGAACTATGGCTACACCTTC; CDR3aa: CASHGQENYGYTF
abundance: once; v_gene: TRBV27; d_gene: NA; j_gene: TRBJ2-7; CDR3nt: TGTGCCAGCACCCGAACGGGGCCCCACGCAACCTACGAGCAGTACTTC; CDR3aa: CASTRTGPHATYEQYF
abundance: NA; v_gene: TRBV5-1; d_gene: TRBD1; j_gene: TRBJ1-2; CDR3nt: TGCGCCAGCAGCCCGAGGACAGGTTATGGCTACACCTTC; CDR3aa: CASSPRTGYGYTF
abundance: NA; v_gene: TRBV10-2; d_gene: NA; j_gene: TRBJ1-1; CDR3nt: TGCGCCAGCAGTGAGCTCTCGGCGGGGAACACTGAAGCTTTCTTT; CDR3aa: CASSELSAGNTEAFF
abundance: NA; v_gene: TRBV5-8; d_gene: NA; j_gene: TRBJ2-3; CDR3nt: TGTGCCAGCAGTAGCACAGATACGCAGTATTTT; CDR3aa: CASSSTDTQYF
abundance: NA; v_gene: TRBV7-9; d_gene: NA; j_gene: TRBJ1-2; CDR3nt: TGTGCCAGCACCAAAGTTGGGGAGAACTATGGCTACACCTTC; CDR3aa: CASTKVGENYGYTF
abundance: NA; v_gene: TRBV7-9; d_gene: TRBD1; j_gene: TRBJ1-5; CDR3nt: TGCGCCAGCAGCCAGGACAGGGGGCGGTGGGGCAATCAGCCCCAGCATTTT; CDR3aa: CASSQDRGRWGNQPQHF
abundance: NA; v_gene: TRBV10-3; d_gene: TRBD2; j_gene: TRBJ2-7; CDR3nt: TGTGCCATCAGTGAGACTAGCGACTACGAGCAGTACTTC; CDR3aa: CAISETSDYEQYF
abundance: NA; v_gene: TRBV7-2; d_gene: TRBD1; j_gene: TRBJ1-6; CDR3nt: TGTGCCAGCAGCAAACAGGGGCCTCGTTCACCCCTCCACTTT; CDR3aa: CASSKQGPRSPLHF
abundance: NA; v_gene: TRBV7-9; d_gene: NA; j_gene: TRBJ1-4; CDR3nt: TGTGCCAGCAGCTTAGTGGGGCAGGGAGGTCGAAAACTGTTTTTT; CDR3aa: CASSLVGQGGRKLFF
abundance: NA; v_gene: TRBV2; d_gene: TRBD2; j_gene: TRBJ2-7; CDR3nt: TGTGCCAGCGGGGGGGGACTAGCGGGATACGAGCAGTACTTC; CDR3aa: CASGGGLAGYEQYF
abundance: NA; v_gene: TRBV4-2; d_gene: TRBD2; j_gene: TRBJ2-4; CDR3nt: TGTGCCAGCAGCCAGGACAGGACTAGCGGGAGTAACATTCAGTACTTC; CDR3aa: CASSQDRTSGSNIQYF
abundance: NA; v_gene: TRBV5-8; d_gene: NA; j_gene: TRBJ1-1; CDR3nt: TGTGCCAGCAGTAGACAGGAGAACACTGAAGCTTTCTTT; CDR3aa: CASSRQENTEAFF
abundance: NA; v_gene: TRBV7-2; d_gene: NA; j_gene: TRBJ1-1; CDR3nt: TGTGCCAGCAGCGTGACAGTAGACACTGAAGCTTTCTTT; CDR3aa: CASSVTVDTEAFF
abundance: NA; v_gene: TRBV5-6; d_gene: TRBD1; j_gene: TRBJ1-2; CDR3nt: TGTGCCAGCAGCTCACGACAGGGGGCTAACTATGGCTACACCTTC; CDR3aa: CASSSRQGANYGYTF
abundance: NA; v_gene: TRBV11-2; d_gene: NA; j_gene: TRBJ2-1; CDR3nt: TGTGCCAGCAGCTTAGCGGGGGAAAAAGGATACAATGAGCAGTTCTTC; CDR3aa: CASSLAGEKGYNEQFF
abundance: NA; v_gene: TRBV5-4; d_gene: NA; j_gene: TRBJ2-7; CDR3nt: TGTGCCAGCAGCGACGGACGGGCTCCCTACGAGCAGTACTTC; CDR3aa: CASSDGRAPYEQYF
abundance: NA; v_gene: TRBV6-5; d_gene: NA; j_gene: TRBJ1-4; CDR3nt: TGTGCCAGCAGGGGGGCGGATAATGAAAAACTGTTTTTT; CDR3aa: CASRGADNEKLFF
abundance: NA; v_gene: TRBV6-6; d_gene: NA; j_gene: TRBJ1-2; CDR3nt: TGTGCCAGCAGTTTAGAGGGCTATGGCTACACCTTC; CDR3aa: CASSLEGYGYTF
abundance: NA; v_gene: TRBV3-1/TRBV3-2; d_gene: TRBD1; j_gene: TRBJ2-6; CDR3nt: TGTGCCAGCAGCCAAGAAATCCATTCCAGGCGCCGGGACAGGGAATCTGGGGCCAACGTCCTGACTTTC; CDR3aa: CASSQEIHSRRRDRESGANVLTF
abundance: NA; v_gene: TRBV4-1; d_gene: TRBD1; j_gene: TRBJ2-1; CDR3nt: TGCGCCAGCAGCCCACGACAGGGGAACAATGAGCAGTTCTTC; CDR3aa: CASSPRQGNNEQFF
abundance: NA; v_gene: TRBV11-1; d_gene: NA; j_gene: TRBJ1-2; CDR3nt: TGTGCCAGCAGCTCCGGCGGGACACCTAACTATGGCTACACCTTC; CDR3aa: CASSSGGTPNYGYTF
abundance: NA; v_gene: TRBV28; d_gene: TRBD1; j_gene: TRBJ1-2; CDR3nt: TGTGCCACTGAGGGACAGGGGGCCCTTTATGGCTACACCTTC; CDR3aa: CATEGQGALYGYTF
abundance: NA; v_gene: TRBV27; d_gene: NA; j_gene: TRBJ1-4; CDR3nt: TGTGCCAGCAGTCCACGACAGAACCCCGCAACTAATGAAAAACTGTTTTTT; CDR3aa: CASSPRQNPATNEKLFF
abundance: NA; v_gene: TRBV30; d_gene: TRBD1; j_gene: TRBJ1-1; CDR3nt: TGTGCCTGGACCCGTCGGACAGGGGCCACTGAAGCTTTCTTT; CDR3aa: CAWTRRTGATEAFF